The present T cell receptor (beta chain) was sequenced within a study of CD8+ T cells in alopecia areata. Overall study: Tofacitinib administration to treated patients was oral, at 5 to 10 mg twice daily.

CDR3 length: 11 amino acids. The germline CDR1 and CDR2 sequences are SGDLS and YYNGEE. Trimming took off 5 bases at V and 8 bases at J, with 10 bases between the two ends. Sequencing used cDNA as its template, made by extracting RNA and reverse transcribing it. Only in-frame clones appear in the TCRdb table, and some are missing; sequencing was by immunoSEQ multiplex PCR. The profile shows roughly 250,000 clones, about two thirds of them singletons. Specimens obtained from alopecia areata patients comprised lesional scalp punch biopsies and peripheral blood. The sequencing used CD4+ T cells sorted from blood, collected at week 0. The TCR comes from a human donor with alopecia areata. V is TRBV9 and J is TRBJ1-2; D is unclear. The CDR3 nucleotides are TGTGCCAGCAGGGGAGGGATCGGCTACACCTTC. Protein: CASRGGIGYTF.